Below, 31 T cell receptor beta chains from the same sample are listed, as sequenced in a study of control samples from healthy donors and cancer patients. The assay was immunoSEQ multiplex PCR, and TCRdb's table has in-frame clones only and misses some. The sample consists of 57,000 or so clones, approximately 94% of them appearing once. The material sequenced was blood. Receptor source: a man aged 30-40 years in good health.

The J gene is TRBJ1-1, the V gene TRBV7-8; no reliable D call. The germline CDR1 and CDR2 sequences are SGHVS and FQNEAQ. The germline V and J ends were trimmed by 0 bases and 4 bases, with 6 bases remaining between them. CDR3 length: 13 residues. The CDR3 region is CASSLAQFTEAFF. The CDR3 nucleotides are TGTGCCAGCAGCTTAGCACAATTCACTGAAGCTTTCTTT.

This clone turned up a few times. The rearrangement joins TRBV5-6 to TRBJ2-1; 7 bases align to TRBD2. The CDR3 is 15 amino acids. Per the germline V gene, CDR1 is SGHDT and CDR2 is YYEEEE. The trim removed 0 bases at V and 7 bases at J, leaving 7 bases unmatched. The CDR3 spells CASSLVGGRTNEQFF. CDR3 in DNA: TGTGCCAGCAGCTTGGTGGGAGGGAGGACGAATGAGCAGTTCTTC. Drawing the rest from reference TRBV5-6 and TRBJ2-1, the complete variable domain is DAGVTQSPTHLIKTRGQQVTLRCSPKSGHDTVSWYQQALGQGPQFIFQYYEEEERQRGNFPDRFSGHQFPNYSSELNVNALLLGDSALYLCASSLVGGRTNEQFFGPGTRLTVL.

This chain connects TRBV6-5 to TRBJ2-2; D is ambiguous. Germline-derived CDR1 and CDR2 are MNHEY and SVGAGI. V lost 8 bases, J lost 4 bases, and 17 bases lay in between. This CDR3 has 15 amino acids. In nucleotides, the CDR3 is TGTGCCAGCCCGGGCTACGACTTAGGCACCGGGGAGCTGTTTTTT. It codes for CASPGYDLGTGELFF.

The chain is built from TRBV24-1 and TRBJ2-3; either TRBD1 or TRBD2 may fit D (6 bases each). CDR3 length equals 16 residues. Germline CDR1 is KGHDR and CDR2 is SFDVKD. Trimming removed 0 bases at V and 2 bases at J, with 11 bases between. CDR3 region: CATSDLRGDLTDTQYF. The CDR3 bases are TGTGCCACCAGTGATTTGAGGGGGGATCTCACAGATACGCAGTATTTT.

CDR3 coding DNA: TGTGCCTGGAGTCCGGGACTAGCGGGCGATAAGCAGTTCTTC. This gives the protein CAWSPGLAGDKQFF. The J gene is TRBJ2-1, the V gene TRBV30, with TRBD2 identical over 12 bases. The CDR3 runs to 14 residues. Looked up from germline, CDR1 is GTSNPN and CDR2 is SVGIG (reference sequence). Trimming took 2 bases from V and 11 from J; bases not matched to a gene: 7.

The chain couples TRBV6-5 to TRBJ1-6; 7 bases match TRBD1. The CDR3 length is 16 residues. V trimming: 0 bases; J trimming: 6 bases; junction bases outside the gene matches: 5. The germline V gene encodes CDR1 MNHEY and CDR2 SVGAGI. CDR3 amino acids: CASSYSSGQPNSPLHF. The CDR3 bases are TGTGCCAGCAGTTACTCGTCGGGACAGCCTAATTCACCCCTCCACTTT.

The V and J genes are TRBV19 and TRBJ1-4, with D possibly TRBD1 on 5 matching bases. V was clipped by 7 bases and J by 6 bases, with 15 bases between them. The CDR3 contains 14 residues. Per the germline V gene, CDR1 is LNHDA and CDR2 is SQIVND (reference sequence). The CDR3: CASKRGLSDEKLFF. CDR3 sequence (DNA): TGTGCCAGTAAGCGGGGGTTATCTGATGAAAAACTGTTTTTT.

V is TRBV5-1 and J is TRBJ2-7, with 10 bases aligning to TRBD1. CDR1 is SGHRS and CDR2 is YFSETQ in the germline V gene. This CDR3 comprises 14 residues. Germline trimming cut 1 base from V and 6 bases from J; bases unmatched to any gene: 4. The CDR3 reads CASSLRTGGFEQYF. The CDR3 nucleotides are TGCGCCAGCAGCTTGCGGACAGGGGGGTTCGAGCAGTACTTC.

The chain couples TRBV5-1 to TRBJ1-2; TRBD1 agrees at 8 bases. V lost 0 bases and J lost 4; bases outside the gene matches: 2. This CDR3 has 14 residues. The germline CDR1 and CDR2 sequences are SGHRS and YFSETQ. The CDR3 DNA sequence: TGCGCCAGCAGCTTGGCGGACAGGGCCTATGGCTACACCTTC. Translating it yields CASSLADRAYGYTF.

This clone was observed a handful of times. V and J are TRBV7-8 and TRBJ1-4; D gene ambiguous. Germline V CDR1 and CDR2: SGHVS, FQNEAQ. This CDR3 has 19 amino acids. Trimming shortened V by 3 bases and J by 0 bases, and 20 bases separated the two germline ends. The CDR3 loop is CASSFGTRTKTATNEKLFF. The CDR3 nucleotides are TGTGCCAGCAGCTTTGGAACAAGGACTAAAACCGCAACTAATGAAAAACTGTTTTTT.

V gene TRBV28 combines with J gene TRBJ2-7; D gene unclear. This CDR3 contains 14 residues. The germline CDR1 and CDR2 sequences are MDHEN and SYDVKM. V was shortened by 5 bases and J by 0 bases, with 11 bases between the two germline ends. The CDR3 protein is CASSTKDLSYEQYF. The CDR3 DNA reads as TGTGCCAGCAGTACGAAGGACCTCTCCTACGAGCAGTACTTC.

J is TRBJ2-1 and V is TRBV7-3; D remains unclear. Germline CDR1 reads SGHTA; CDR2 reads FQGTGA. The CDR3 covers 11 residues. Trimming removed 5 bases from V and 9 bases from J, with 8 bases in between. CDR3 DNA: TGTGCCAGCAGCACTGGAGCTGAGCAGTTCTTC. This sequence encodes CASSTGAEQFF. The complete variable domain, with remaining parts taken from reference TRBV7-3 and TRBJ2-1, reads GAGVSQTPSNKVTEKGKYVELRCDPISGHTALYWYRQSLGQGPEFLIYFQGTGAADDSGLPNDRFFAVRPEGSVSTLKIQRTERGDSAVYLCASSTGAEQFFGPGTRLTVL.

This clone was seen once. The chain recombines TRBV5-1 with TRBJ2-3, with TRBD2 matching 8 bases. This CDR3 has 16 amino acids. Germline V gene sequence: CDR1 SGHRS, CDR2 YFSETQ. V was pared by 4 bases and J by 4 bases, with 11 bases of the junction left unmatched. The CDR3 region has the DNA TGCGCCAGCAGCCCCCAGGCGGGGGGTATCGCAGATACGCAGTATTTT. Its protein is CASSPQAGGIADTQYF.

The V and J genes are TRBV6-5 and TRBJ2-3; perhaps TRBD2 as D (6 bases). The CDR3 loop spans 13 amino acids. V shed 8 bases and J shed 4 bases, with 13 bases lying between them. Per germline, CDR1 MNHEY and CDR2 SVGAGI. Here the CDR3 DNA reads TGTGCCAGCGCGAAATCGGGGGCAGATACGCAGTATTTT. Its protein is CASAKSGADTQYF.

CDR3 protein: CASSQGIGQRETQYF. In DNA form, the CDR3 reads TGTGCCAGCAGCCAAGGGATAGGCCAACGAGAGACCCAGTACTTC. The chain joins TRBV4-2 to TRBJ2-5; the D is unclear. Looked up from germline, CDR1 is LGHNA and CDR2 is YNFKEQ. This CDR3 comprises 15 residues. Trimming took off 1 base at V and 4 bases at J, with 13 bases between the two ends.

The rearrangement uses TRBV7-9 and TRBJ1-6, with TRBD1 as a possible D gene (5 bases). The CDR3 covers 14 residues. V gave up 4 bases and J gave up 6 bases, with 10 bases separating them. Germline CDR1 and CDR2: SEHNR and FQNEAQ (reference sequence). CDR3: CASSSRELNSPLHF. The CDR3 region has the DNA TGTGCCAGCAGCTCCAGGGAACTTAATTCACCCCTCCACTTT.

The CDR3 nucleotides read TGTGCCAGCAGCCCCGACGACAACTATGGCTACACCTTC. Its translation: CASSPDDNYGYTF. The chain uses TRBV9 and TRBJ1-2; D remains unclear. Germline assignment: CDR1 SGDLS and CDR2 YYNGEE. Trimming removed 4 bases at V and 2 bases at J, with 9 bases between. This CDR3 contains 13 residues.

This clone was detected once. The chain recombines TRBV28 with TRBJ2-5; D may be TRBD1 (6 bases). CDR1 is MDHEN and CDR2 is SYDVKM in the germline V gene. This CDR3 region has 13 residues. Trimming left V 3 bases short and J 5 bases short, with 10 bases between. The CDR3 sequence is CASSFTGHETQYF. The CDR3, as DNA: TGTGCCAGCAGTTTCACGGGACACGAGACCCAGTACTTC.

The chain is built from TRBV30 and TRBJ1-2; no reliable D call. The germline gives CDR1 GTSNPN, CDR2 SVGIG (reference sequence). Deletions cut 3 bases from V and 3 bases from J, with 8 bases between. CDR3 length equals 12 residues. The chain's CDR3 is CAWSPGDYGYTF. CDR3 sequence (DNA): TGTGCCTGGAGCCCAGGTGACTATGGCTACACCTTC.

Here the CDR3 DNA reads TGCGCCAGCAGAAATAGTCTCGGCAGCTTAGATGGCTACACCTTC. As protein: CASRNSLGSLDGYTF. The gene calls are TRBV5-1 and TRBJ1-2, with unresolved D. Germline V gives CDR1 SGHRS, CDR2 YFSETQ. V dropped 5 bases and J dropped 6 bases, with 20 bases sitting between them. The CDR3 runs 15 residues. Full variable domain (outside the CDR3, taken from reference TRBV5-1 and TRBJ1-2): KAGVTQTPRYLIKTRGQQVTLSCSPISGHRSVSWYQQTPGQGLQFLFEYFSETQRNKGNFPGRFSGRQFSNSRSEMNVSTLELGDSALYLCASRNSLGSLDGYTFGSGTRLTVV.

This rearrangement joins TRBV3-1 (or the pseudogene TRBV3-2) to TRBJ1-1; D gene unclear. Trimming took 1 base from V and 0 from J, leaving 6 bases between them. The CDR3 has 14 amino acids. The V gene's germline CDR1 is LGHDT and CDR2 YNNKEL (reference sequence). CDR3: CASSQGQVNTEAFF. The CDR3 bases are TGTGCCAGCAGCCAAGGGCAGGTGAACACTGAAGCTTTCTTT.

The CDR3 loop reads CASRGGNNQPQHF. CDR3 nucleotides: TGTGCCAGCCGCGGGGGGAACAATCAGCCCCAGCATTTT. This chain uses TRBV21-1 with TRBJ1-5. TRBV21-1 is assigned pseudogene status. The CDR3 covers 13 residues.

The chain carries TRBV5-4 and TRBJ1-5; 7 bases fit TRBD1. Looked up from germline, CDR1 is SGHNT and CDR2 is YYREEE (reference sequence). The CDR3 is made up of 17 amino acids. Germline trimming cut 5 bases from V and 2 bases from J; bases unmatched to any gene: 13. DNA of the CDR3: TGTGCCAGCAGTTGCGACAGGGCGAGTTGGCGCAATCAGCCCCAGCATTTT. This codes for CASSCDRASWRNQPQHF.

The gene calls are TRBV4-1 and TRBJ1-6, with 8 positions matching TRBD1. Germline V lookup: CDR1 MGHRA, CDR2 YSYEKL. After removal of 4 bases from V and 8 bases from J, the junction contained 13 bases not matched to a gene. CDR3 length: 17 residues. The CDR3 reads CASSLEGGGQGDSPLHF. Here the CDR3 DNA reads TGCGCCAGCAGCCTCGAAGGGGGTGGACAGGGAGATTCACCCCTCCACTTT.

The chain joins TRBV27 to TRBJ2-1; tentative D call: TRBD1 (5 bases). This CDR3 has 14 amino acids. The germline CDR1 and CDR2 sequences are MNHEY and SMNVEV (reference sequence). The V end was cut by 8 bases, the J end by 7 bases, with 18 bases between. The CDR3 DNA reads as TGTGCCAGCCAGGACACGGAAGGGGTGAATGAGCAGTTCTTC. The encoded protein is CASQDTEGVNEQFF.

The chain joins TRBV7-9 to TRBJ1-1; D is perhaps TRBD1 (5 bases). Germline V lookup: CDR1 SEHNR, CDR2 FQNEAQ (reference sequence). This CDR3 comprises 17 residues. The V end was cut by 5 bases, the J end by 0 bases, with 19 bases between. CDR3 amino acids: CASSLGVLKGLNTEAFF. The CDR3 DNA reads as TGTGCCAGCAGCCTCGGGGTCCTGAAGGGACTGAACACTGAAGCTTTCTTT.

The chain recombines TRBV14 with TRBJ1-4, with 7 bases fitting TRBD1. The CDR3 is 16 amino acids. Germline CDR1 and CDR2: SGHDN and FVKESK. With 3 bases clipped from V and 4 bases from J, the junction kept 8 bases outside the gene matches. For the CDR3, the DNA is TGTGCCAGCAGCCAGGGCCCGGGACAGCTTAATGAAAAACTGTTTTTT. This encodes CASSQGPGQLNEKLFF.

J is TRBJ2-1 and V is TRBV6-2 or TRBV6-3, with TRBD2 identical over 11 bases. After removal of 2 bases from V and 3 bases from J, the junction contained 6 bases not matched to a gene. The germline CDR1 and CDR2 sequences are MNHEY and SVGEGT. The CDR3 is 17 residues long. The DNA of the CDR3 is TGTGCCAGCAGTTACGCCGTAGCGGGGGGGAACTACAATGAGCAGTTCTTC. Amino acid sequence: CASSYAVAGGNYNEQFF.

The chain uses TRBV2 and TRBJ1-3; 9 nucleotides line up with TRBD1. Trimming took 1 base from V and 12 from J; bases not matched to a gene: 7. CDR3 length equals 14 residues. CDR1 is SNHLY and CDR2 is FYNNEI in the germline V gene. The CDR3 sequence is CASSEDRDRALIYF. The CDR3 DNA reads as TGTGCCAGCAGTGAAGACCGGGACAGGGCGCTCATATATTTT.

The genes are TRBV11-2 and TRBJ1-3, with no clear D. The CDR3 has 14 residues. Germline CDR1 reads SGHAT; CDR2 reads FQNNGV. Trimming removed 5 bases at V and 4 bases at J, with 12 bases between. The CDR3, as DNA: TGTGCCAGCAGCCCTATGTCTTCCGGAAACACCATATATTTT. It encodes CASSPMSSGNTIYF.

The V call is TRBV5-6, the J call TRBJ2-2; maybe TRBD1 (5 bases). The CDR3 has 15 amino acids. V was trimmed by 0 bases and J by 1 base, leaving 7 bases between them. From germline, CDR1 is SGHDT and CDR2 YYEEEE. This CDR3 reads CASSLVGLNTGELFF. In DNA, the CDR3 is TGTGCCAGCAGCTTGGTGGGGCTGAACACCGGGGAGCTGTTTTTT.